Listed below are T cell receptor beta chains from one sample, sequenced in a study of T cells expressing NK-cell markers. TCRdb re-called the 5' RACE reads; one entry per CDR3 protein, DNA not given. The sample is made up of about 410,000 distinct CDR3 sequences, and the top ten hold around 11% of it. The sample comprised blood T cells: a sorted CD56 or NKG2C T cell subset, CD4+ or CD8+ T cells, or bulk PBMC T cells (not recorded which). The receptors were sampled from a woman aged 50 to 60 in good health. Each CDR3 is given with its conserved first and last residue. Fields, in order: V gene, J gene, CDR3 protein.

TRBV12-3/TRBV12-4	TRBJ2-7	CASSPMAYEQYF
TRBV24-1	TRBJ2-1	CATSDPQGAYNEQFF
TRBV6-6	TRBJ2-5	CASSWVLQETQYF
TRBV19	TRBJ2-2	CASKIPLETGELFF
TRBV30	TRBJ2-1	CAWSSGTNSYNEQFF
TRBV7-9	TRBJ2-1	CASSLGQAEQFF
TRBV29-1	TRBJ1-1	CSVVTGDSTEAFF
TRBV11-2	TRBJ2-1	CASSPARGNEQFF
TRBV5-1	TRBJ2-2	CASSLAELSGELFF
TRBV6-6	TRBJ2-1	CASSRTVSYNEQFF
TRBV20-1	TRBJ2-7	CSARVAGGPGEQYF
TRBV12-3/TRBV12-4	TRBJ1-1	CASRHRSGTANTEAFF
TRBV20-1	TRBJ2-1	CSAPLGGTTFF
TRBV29-1	TRBJ2-2	CSVEDQGTGELFF
TRBV10-3	TRBJ2-7	CAISPGLAGEQYF
TRBV7-8	TRBJ2-1	CASSLNFSYNEQFF
TRBV20-1	TRBJ2-1	CSAISIAGALYNEQFF
TRBV5-6	TRBJ2-7	CASSLVNRPAYEQYF
TRBV5-6	TRBJ2-4	CASSLDSIKNIQYF
TRBV9	TRBJ2-1	CASSVALGHEPYNEQFF
TRBV5-1	TRBJ2-1	CASSSSGTSNNEQFF
TRBV5-1	TRBJ2-7	CASSSGTGDVHEQYF
TRBV2	TRBJ2-5	CASSEGTVQETQYF
TRBV3-1	TRBJ2-1	CASSSGQGATEQFF